This T cell receptor beta chain was found in a study of blood T cell repertoires in COVID-19. The protocol was immunoSEQ multiplex PCR, while the TCRdb copy is restricted to in-frame clones and leaves out a portion. The profile shows 89,000 or so clones, more than 90% of them singletons. The sample holds one count of this clone. The CDR3 totals 15 residues. In germline, CDR1 is SGHTA, CDR2 FQGNSA. J gave up 0 bases and V 3 bases, and 1 base lay outside the gene matches. The TCR sequence derives from a human donor with active COVID-19. The donor label of this sample is uncertain. The chain combines TRBV7-2 with TRBJ2-1; 8 bases align to TRBD1. The specimen sequenced was peripheral blood. CDR3 amino acids: CASSFGQGSYNEQFF. For the CDR3, the DNA is TGTGCCAGCAGCTTTGGACAGGGCTCCTACAATGAGCAGTTCTTC.